This T cell receptor (beta chain) came from a study of T cell responses to AZD1222 COVID-19 vaccine. Study information: Analysis merged second doses at about 4 or about 12 weeks.

TCRdb's copy holds only in-frame clones and misses some; the assay was immunoSEQ multiplex PCR. The sample gives more than 100,000 clones, roughly 88% of which show up once; 20% to 25% is in the top ten. A note on this clone: Its cognate antigen is unknown.

V lost 7 bases, J lost 4 bases, and 10 bases lay in between. CDR3 length: 12 residues. CDR1 is LNHDA, CDR2 SQIVND, per germline (reference sequence). Points from the study as a whole: Nearly half of unique spike-specific TCRs reportedly avoided B.1.351 and B.1.1.7 mutated regions. Donors were largely white British and mainly female; clonal diversity was possibly underestimated.

This specimen consisted of peripheral blood, obtained on day 0 of AZD1222 vaccination. The chain has TRBV19 and TRBJ1-1; no reliable D call. The source of this sequence is an adult in good health. The DNA for the CDR3 is TGTGCCAGTACCCGGGGTTTCACTGAAGCTTTCTTT. Translated, it gives CASTRGFTEAFF.